These T cell receptor beta chains were read from a single sample in a study of Graves' ophthalmopathy and Graves' hyperthyroidism. TCRdb recomputed calls from the multiplex PCR reads with MiXCR, one row per CDR3 protein. The data show 200,000 to 250,000 distinct CDR3 sequences, 20% to 25% seen once. Sequencing input: peripheral blood. All receptors derive from a woman between 45 and 60 years old with Graves' ophthalmopathy. Each CDR3 is given with its conserved first and last residue. Fields, in order: D gene, J gene, clone size, V gene, CDR3 DNA, CDR3 protein. A D gene is named only where the DNA matches it firmly. Clone size is not always given. Where it is, it says once, few, many or a class for expanded clones.

.,TRBJ1-5,.,TRBV12-3/TRBV12-4,TGTGCCAGCAGGCTAGCCACAGTGTACCATCAGCCCCAGCATTTT,CASRLATVYHQPQHF
TRBD1,TRBJ2-5,.,TRBV20-1,TGCAGTGCGCCCGGCCGAGACAGGGTACCAGAGACCCAGTACTTC,CSAPGRDRVPETQYF
TRBD1,TRBJ1-1,many,TRBV2,TGTGCCAGCAGTGGAGGATTCGCAGGGGGCTCGGGAGGTGAAGCTTTCTTT,CASSGGFAGGSGGEAFF
.,TRBJ1-3,many,TRBV11-2,TGTGCCAGCAGCTTAGGGGGCTCTGGAAACACCATATATTTT,CASSLGGSGNTIYF
.,TRBJ1-1,.,TRBV5-1,TGCGCCAGCAGCTCCAAGGGCGGGGGGGACACTGAAGCTTTCTTT,CASSSKGGGDTEAFF
TRBD2,TRBJ2-7,many,TRBV5-1,TGCGCCAGCAGCTTGGGGGGGACTAGTCTCTACGAGCAGTACTTC,CASSLGGTSLYEQYF
TRBD1,TRBJ2-2,.,TRBV24-1,TGTGCCAGGGGGGATCCGGGACAGGGGACCACCGGGGAGCTGTTTTTT,CARGDPGQGTTGELFF
.,TRBJ2-7,many,TRBV19,TGTGCCAGCCGGCCAGGGACAGGGTGGCTAGCGGGATTATACGAGCAGTACTTC,CASRPGTGWLAGLYEQYF
.,TRBJ1-5,many,TRBV2,TGTGCCAGCAGTGAGCGACGGAATCAGCCCCAGCATTTT,CASSERRNQPQHF
.,TRBJ2-4,many,TRBV6-5,TGTGCCAGCAGTCCGGGAATTGCCAAAAACATTCAGTACTTC,CASSPGIAKNIQYF
.,TRBJ2-7,.,TRBV18,TGTGCCAGCTCACCACGGCGACAGGACTACGAGCAGTACTTC,CASSPRRQDYEQYF
.,TRBJ1-2,many,TRBV10-3,TGTGCCATCAGTGATTCGTTCTCGGGGGCAAACTATGGCTACACCTTC,CAISDSFSGANYGYTF
.,TRBJ2-2,many,TRBV6-2/TRBV6-3,TGTGCCAGCAGTGAGTCCGGGGAGCTGTTTTTT,CASSESGELFF
TRBD1,TRBJ2-7,.,TRBV5-1,TGCGCCAGCAGCGGGACAGGCTTTGACTCCTACGAGCAGTACTTC,CASSGTGFDSYEQYF
.,TRBJ2-7,many,TRBV29-1,TGCAGCGTTGTAGGGGGTTTCCACGAGCAGTACTTC,CSVVGGFHEQYF
TRBD1,TRBJ1-3,many,TRBV19,TGTGCCAGCAAGAAAGGACAGGGTCTTTCTGGAAACACCATATATTTT,CASKKGQGLSGNTIYF
.,TRBJ1-3,.,TRBV12-3/TRBV12-4,TGTGCCAGCAGTTTATTGGGCTCGGGAAACACCATATATTTT,CASSLLGSGNTIYF
.,TRBJ2-7,.,TRBV7-6,TGTGCCAGCAGCTTCCAGGGTCCTGACTACGAGCAGTACTTC,CASSFQGPDYEQYF
TRBD2,TRBJ2-7,many,TRBV11-2,TGTGCCAGCAGCTTAGAACGGCTAGCGGGAGGTCGGTCCGAGCAGTACTTC,CASSLERLAGGRSEQYF
.,TRBJ1-5,.,TRBV7-2,TGTGCCAGCAGCTTAGCCAAGGCCGGGGGCAATCAGCCCCAGCATTTT,CASSLAKAGGNQPQHF
TRBD2,TRBJ2-5,many,TRBV20-1,TGCAGTGCTAGAGAGGCGGGAGTTCGGGAGACCCAGTACTTC,CSAREAGVRETQYF
.,TRBJ2-5,.,TRBV7-2,TGTGCCAGCAGCTACGGGACCATCCACCAAGAGACCCAGTACTTC,CASSYGTIHQETQYF
.,TRBJ2-5,.,TRBV28,TGTGCCAGCAGTTTTCAATCAGGGGGGGTGGAGACCCAGTACTTC,CASSFQSGGVETQYF
.,TRBJ2-6,many,TRBV19,TGTGCCAGTAGTGTTGATGGGGCGCACGGGGCCAACGTCCTGACTTTC,CASSVDGAHGANVLTF
.,TRBJ2-5,few,TRBV30,TGTGCCTGGAGGGGGAGGGGGATGGAGACCCAGTACTTC,CAWRGRGMETQYF
.,TRBJ1-2,few,TRBV6-5,TGTGCCAGCAGTTACGGGACCCTCTATGGCTACACCTTC,CASSYGTLYGYTF
.,TRBJ2-7,few,TRBV7-9,TGTGCCAGCAGTTATCTCGGTTTCGAGCAGTACTTC,CASSYLGFEQYF
.,TRBJ2-7,many,TRBV7-2,TGTGCCAGCAGCTTAGAGTATGGGGCCTACGAGCAGTACTTC,CASSLEYGAYEQYF
TRBD2,TRBJ2-7,many,TRBV6-1,TGTGCCACCAAACGGACGGGAGGGCCGATCGAGCAGTACTTC,CATKRTGGPIEQYF
.,TRBJ2-5,.,TRBV28,TGTGCCAGCAGAGCTCAGCGGGCAGTTGAGACCCAGTACTTC,CASRAQRAVETQYF
TRBD1,TRBJ1-2,many,TRBV10-3,TGTGCCATCAGTGAGGGGACGGGACAGGGTGGCTACACCTTC,CAISEGTGQGGYTF
.,TRBJ2-5,.,TRBV3-1,TGTGCCAGCAGCTTTTACACGGGACAACAAGAGACCCAGTACTTC,CASSFYTGQQETQYF
.,TRBJ1-1,many,TRBV11-1,TGTGCCAGCAGCTTAGGGCGAGGACGCGACGGAGCTTTCTTT,CASSLGRGRDGAFF
TRBD2,TRBJ2-7,few,TRBV10-3,TGTGCCATCAGTGAGCGAGCGGGAGGCGCCTACGAGCAGTACTTC,CAISERAGGAYEQYF
.,TRBJ2-7,many,TRBV7-2,TGTGCCAGCAGCTTAGCAGGGTGGACCTCCTACGAGCAGTACTTC,CASSLAGWTSYEQYF
.,TRBJ2-5,many,TRBV11-1,TGTGCCAGCAGCCACCGTCTTGGGCTAAGGCAGACCAAAGAGACCCAGTACTTC,CASSHRLGLRQTKETQYF
.,TRBJ1-2,many,TRBV19,TGTGCCAGTTCCCGAGCTGGGGGCTATGGCTACACCTTC,CASSRAGGYGYTF
.,TRBJ2-7,many,TRBV24-1,TGTGCCACCAGTGATGAGATACACGAGCAGTACTTC,CATSDEIHEQYF
TRBD1,TRBJ2-3,.,TRBV11-1,TGTGCCAGCATCACGACAGGGCCCGCTAGCACAGATACGCAGTATTTT,CASITTGPASTDTQYF